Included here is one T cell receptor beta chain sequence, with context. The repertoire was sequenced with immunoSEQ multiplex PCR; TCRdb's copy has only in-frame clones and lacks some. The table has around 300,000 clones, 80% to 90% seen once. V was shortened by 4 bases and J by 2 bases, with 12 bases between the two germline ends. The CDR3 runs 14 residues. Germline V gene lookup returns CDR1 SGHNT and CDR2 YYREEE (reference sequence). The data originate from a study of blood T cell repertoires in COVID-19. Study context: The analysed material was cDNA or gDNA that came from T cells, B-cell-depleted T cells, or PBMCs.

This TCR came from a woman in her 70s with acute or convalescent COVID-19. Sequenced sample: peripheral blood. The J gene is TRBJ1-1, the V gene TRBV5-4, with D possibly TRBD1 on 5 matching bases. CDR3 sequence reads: CASSPGGENTEAFF. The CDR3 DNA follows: TGTGCCAGCAGCCCGGGGGGGGAAAACACTGAAGCTTTCTTT.